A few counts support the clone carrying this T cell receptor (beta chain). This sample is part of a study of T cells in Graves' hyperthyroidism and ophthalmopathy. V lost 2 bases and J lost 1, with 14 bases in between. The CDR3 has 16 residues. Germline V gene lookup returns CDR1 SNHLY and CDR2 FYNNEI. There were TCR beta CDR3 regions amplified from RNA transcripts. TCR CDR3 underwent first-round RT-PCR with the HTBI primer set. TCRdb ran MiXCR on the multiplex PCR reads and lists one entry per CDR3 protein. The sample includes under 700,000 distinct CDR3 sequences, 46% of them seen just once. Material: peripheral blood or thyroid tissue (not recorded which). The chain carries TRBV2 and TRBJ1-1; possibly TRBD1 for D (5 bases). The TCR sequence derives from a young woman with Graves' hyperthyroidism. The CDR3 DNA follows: TGTGCCAGCAGTGAACAGGGTGCGTATGCGAACACTGAAGCTTTCTTT. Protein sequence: CASSEQGAYANTEAFF.